This TCR beta chain derives from a study of T cell repertoires in cytomegalovirus infection (dated by TCRdb to between 2019 and 2020). As for the study more broadly: The HLA type of each donor mattered for the analysis, because public TCR beta signatures pointed to carriage of CMV infection along with the matching HLA type.

Study-wide conclusions, independent of this receptor: Cumulative frequency of public TCR beta family members discriminated carriers of CMV infection plus the relevant HLA type in this cohort and an independent approximately 350-donor cohort. The ex vivo response was dominated by HLA-C-restricted CMV-specific TCR beta clonotypes, and the single most frequent clonotype in two of eight donors was supplied by these HLA-C-restricted clonotypes.

The CDR3 runs 17 amino acids, cysteine and phenylalanine included. Only the CDR3 DNA stays, 51 bases, in frame from base 1. Taken from the germline V gene, the CDR1 and CDR2 loops are LGHNA and YSLEER. V trim: 3 bases; J trim: 6 bases; unmatched bases: 15. The sequencing machine was an Illumina HiSeq 1500. TCRdb took the public reads, trimmed them with fastp at Q25, ran MiXCR for clone calling and kept in-frame beta chains. Every CDR3 protein is listed once, alongside the most common genes and DNA of its rows. The sample profile shows 400,000 or so distinct CDR3 sequences; about a sixth of them were found once. The ten largest clones represent 8.7% of the sample. On this clonotype itself: Its specific antigen is unknown. The input lacks base qualities; no much larger clone sits a single base away.

The rearrangement joined TRBV4-3 to TRBJ1-2, with 8 central nucleotides matching TRBD1. The TCR was taken from a human donor in good health (CMV status not recorded). Some clones in this sample may be carry-over from other donors' samples. Input material: PBMCs. The CDR3 is CASSQNRDRPVRDGYTF. The DNA sequence reads TGCGCCAGCAGCCAGAACCGGGACAGGCCTGTCCGGGATGGCTACACCTTC.